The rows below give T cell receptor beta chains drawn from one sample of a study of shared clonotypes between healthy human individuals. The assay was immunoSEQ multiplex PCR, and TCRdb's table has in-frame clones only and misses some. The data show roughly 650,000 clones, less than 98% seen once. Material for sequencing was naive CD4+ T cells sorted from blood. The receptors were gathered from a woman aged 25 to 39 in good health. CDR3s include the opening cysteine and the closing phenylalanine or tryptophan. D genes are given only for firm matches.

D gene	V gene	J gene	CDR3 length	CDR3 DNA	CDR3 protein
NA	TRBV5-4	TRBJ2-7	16	TGTGCCAGCAGCTTAGACCCCGGGAGAAGCCAGTACGAGCAGTACTTC	CASSLDPGRSQYEQYF
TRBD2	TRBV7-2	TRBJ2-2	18	TGTGCCAGCAGCAACCCGGGACTAGCGGGAGGCGGCACCGGGGAGCTGTTTTTT	CASSNPGLAGGGTGELFF
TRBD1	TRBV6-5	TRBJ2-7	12	TGTGCCAGCGGAGGACAGGGAGCCGAGCAGTACTTC	CASGGQGAEQYF
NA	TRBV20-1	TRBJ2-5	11	TGCAGTGCTACAGGGCGGGAGACCCAGTACTTC	CSATGRETQYF
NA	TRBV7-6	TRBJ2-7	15	TGTGCCAGCAGCGAAGCCGGGACCCCCCTAAGCGAGCAGTACTTC	CASSEAGTPLSEQYF
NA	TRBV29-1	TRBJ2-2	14	TGCAGCGTTGGTTGGACGGCGAACACCGGGGAGCTGTTTTTT	CSVGWTANTGELFF
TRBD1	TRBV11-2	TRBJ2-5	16	TGTGCCAGCAGCTTACCGGGTGGGACAGGATGGGAGACCCAGTACTTC	CASSLPGGTGWETQYF
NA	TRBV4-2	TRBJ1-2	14	TGTGCCAGCAGCCAAGAAGGGACGGCCCTTGGCTACACCTTC	CASSQEGTALGYTF
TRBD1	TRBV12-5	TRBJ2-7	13	TGTGCTAGTGCTCGGACAGGGACGAGCGAGCAGTACTTC	CASARTGTSEQYF
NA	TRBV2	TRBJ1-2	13	TGTGCCAGCGAGGGCCGTGGAGGGTATGGCTACACCTTC	CASEGRGGYGYTF
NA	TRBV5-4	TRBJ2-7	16	TGTGCCAGCAGCTTGGGGACCGGGATTAGCTCCTACGAGCAGTACTTC	CASSLGTGISSYEQYF
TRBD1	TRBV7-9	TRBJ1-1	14	TGTGCCAGCAGCACGGGACAGCTGAACACTGAAGCTTTCTTT	CASSTGQLNTEAFF
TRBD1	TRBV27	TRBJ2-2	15	TGTGCCAGCAGCGGACAGGGGGCTTGGACCGGGGAGCTGTTTTTT	CASSGQGAWTGELFF
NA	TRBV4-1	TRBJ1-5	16	TGCGCCAGCAGCCAAACCGATTTTCAAGGTGTCCAGCCCCAGCATTTT	CASSQTDFQGVQPQHF
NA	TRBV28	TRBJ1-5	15	TGTGCCAGCAGTCTACCGACAGGCCCCGTAGCGCCCCAGCATTTT	CASSLPTGPVAPQHF
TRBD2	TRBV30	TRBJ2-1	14	TGTGCCTGGAGTACTAGCGGGAGGGCCAATGAGCAGTTCTTC	CAWSTSGRANEQFF
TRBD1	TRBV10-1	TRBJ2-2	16	TGCGCCAGCAGCATTACGGGACAGGGGAAAAGCGGGGAGCTGTTTTTT	CASSITGQGKSGELFF
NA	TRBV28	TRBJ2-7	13	TGTGCCAGCAGTTTATCCTGGCGCGTCGAGCAGTACTTC	CASSLSWRVEQYF
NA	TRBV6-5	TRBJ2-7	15	TGTGCCAGCAGTTACTTTCCAGGGTTGGGGTACGAGCAGTACTTC	CASSYFPGLGYEQYF
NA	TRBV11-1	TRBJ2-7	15	TGTGCCAGCAGCCTCGACTACATACAGTCCTACGAGCAGTACTTC	CASSLDYIQSYEQYF
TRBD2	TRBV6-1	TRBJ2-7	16	TGTGCCAGCAGTGATGATAGCGGGAGATTTATATACGAGCAGTACTTC	CASSDDSGRFIYEQYF
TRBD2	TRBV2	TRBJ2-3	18	TGTGCCAGCAGTGAAACCCCAAATGAGGCGGGAGTGAAGGACACGCAGTATTTT	CASSETPNEAGVKDTQYF
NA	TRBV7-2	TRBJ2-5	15	TGTGCCAGCAGCTTAAAGTACGCCCTCCAAGAGACCCAGTACTTC	CASSLKYALQETQYF
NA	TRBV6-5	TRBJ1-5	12	TGTGCCAGCAGTTACCCACGAGGGCCCCAGCATTTT	CASSYPRGPQHF
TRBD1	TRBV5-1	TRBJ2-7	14	TGCGCCAGCGGAACAGGGGGCCCAACCTACGAGCAGTACTTC	CASGTGGPTYEQYF
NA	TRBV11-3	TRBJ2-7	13	TGTGCCAGCAGCTTTGAGCTAGGCTCCGAGCAGTACTTC	CASSFELGSEQYF
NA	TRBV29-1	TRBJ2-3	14	TGCAGCGTAAGAAAGGCATCTAGCACAGATACGCAGTATTTT	CSVRKASSTDTQYF
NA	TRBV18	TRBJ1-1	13	TGTGCCAGCTCACCAGAGCGGAACACTGAAGCTTTCTTT	CASSPERNTEAFF
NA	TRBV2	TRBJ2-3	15	TGTGCCAGCAGTCCCGAGAGGGAGTCAATAGATACGCAGTATTTT	CASSPERESIDTQYF